This T cell receptor (beta chain) was recorded in a study of PD-1 blockade in classical Hodgkin lymphoma. Turning to the study itself: Intravenous infusions of nivolumab 3 mg/kg reached patients every 2 weeks.

Whole-study results and caveats: Significant TCR diversity gains by C4D1 occurred in CD4+ but not CD8+ cells. Why the repertoires differ is still unclear, perhaps disease activity or prior therapy. Among the patients, those starting nivolumab under 1 year after ASCT were excluded.

The time point was: cycle 4 day 1 (C4D1), after 6 weeks of nivolumab. Each of the patients experienced relapse following autologous stem cell transplantation, and their brentuximab vedotin exposure differed. Data came from immunoSEQ multiplex PCR; TCRdb stores just in-frame clones and leaves some out. This sample has just under 65,000 clones; more than 90% occur once, and the top ten carry 8%. In the case of this clone: Its antigen is unidentified.

The V end was cut by 3 bases, the J end by 4 bases, with 4 bases between. CDR3 length: 10 residues. In germline, CDR1 is DFQATT, CDR2 SNEGSKA (reference sequence). The sequenced sample was peripheral blood mononuclear cells (PBMCs), obtained before the fourth cycle of nivolumab. This chain links TRBV20-1 with TRBJ2-7, with D hard to call. The sequence was obtained from a human donor with classical Hodgkin lymphoma. The DNA for the CDR3 is TGCAGTGCTAGTTTTTACGAGCAGTACTTC. Its translation is CSASFYEQYF.